The 29 T cell receptor beta chains below were found in one sample sequenced in a study of spatial heterogeneity in lung cancer. Each CDR3 protein is one row after TCRdb ran MiXCR on the 5' RACE reads. The top ten clones hold approximately 9.8% of a sample with about 36,000 distinct CDR3 sequences, around 7.6% of them seen once. Stated time point: blood at routine non-recurrence follow-up after resection. This specimen consisted of PBMCs, obtained at follow-up. The source is a male donor with early-stage non-small cell lung cancer.

This clonotype came up many times. This CDR3 is CASSLTGDTGETQYF. As DNA, the CDR3 is TGTGCCAGCAGCTTAACAGGGGACACGGGGGAGACCCAGTACTTC. The V and J genes are TRBV7-9 and TRBJ2-5; the match to TRBD1 covers 7 bases. Trimming took 2 bases from V and 5 from J; bases not matched to a gene: 8. This CDR3 has 15 residues. Germline V lookup: CDR1 SEHNR, CDR2 FQNEAQ (reference sequence).

This clonotype was seen at least ten times. In DNA, the CDR3 is TGTGCCAGTAGTATTGGTCTCTACTATAGCACAGATACGCAGTATTTT. As protein: CASSIGLYYSTDTQYF. The chain combines TRBV19 with TRBJ2-3; D remains ambiguous. In germline, CDR1 is LNHDA, CDR2 SQIVND (reference sequence). The V gene lost 3 bases and the J gene lost 0 bases, with 13 bases spanning the gap. The CDR3 length is 16 residues.

This clonotype was detected ten times or more. The genes are TRBV11-2 and TRBJ2-7; TRBD1 matches 9 bases. V was clipped by 3 bases and J by 5 bases; unmatched bases: 5. The CDR3 runs to 14 residues. Germline CDR1 and CDR2: SGHAT and FQNNGV. In nucleotides, the CDR3 is TGTGCCAGCAGCTTGGGGACAGGGACAGACGAGCAGTACTTC. This sequence encodes CASSLGTGTDEQYF.

This clonotype was picked up many times. The chain employs TRBV28 and TRBJ1-5; 8 bases agree with TRBD1. The ends lost 3 bases at V and 7 bases at J; junction bases unmatched: 5. Germline CDR1 is MDHEN and CDR2 is SYDVKM. This CDR3 contains 14 residues. The CDR3 bases are TGTGCCAGCAGTTTTCGACAGGGGTTCCAGCCCCAGCATTTT. Protein product: CASSFRQGFQPQHF.

This clonotype appeared many times. The chain is built from TRBV7-3 and TRBJ1-1; D is unresolved. The germline V and J ends were trimmed by 10 bases and 5 bases, with 20 bases remaining between them. CDR3 size: 14 residues. Germline loops: CDR1 SGHTA, CDR2 FQGTGA. CDR3 amino acids: CATSLLTELTEAFF. CDR3 in DNA: TGTGCCACCTCACTACTTACAGAACTGACTGAAGCTTTCTTT. Variable domain in full (rest from reference TRBV7-3 and TRBJ1-1): GAGVSQTPSNKVTEKGKYVELRCDPISGHTALYWYRQSLGQGPEFLIYFQGTGAADDSGLPNDRFFAVRPEGSVSTLKIQRTERGDSAVYLCATSLLTELTEAFFGQGTRLTVV.

In this sample, this clonotype turned up many times. The chain uses TRBV5-1 and TRBJ2-7; 7 nucleotides line up with TRBD1. Trimming removed 4 bases from V and 0 bases from J; junction bases left unmatched: 4. The CDR3 length is 14 residues. Germline CDR1 reads SGHRS; CDR2 reads YFSETQ. Written as DNA, the CDR3 is TGCGCCAGCAGCCCTGACAGGGCCTCCTACGAGCAGTACTTC. Residues: CASSPDRASYEQYF.

In this sample, this clonotype turned up many times. The V and J genes are TRBV6-5 and TRBJ1-5; 7 nucleotides line up with TRBD1. The CDR3 contains 15 residues. The J segment lost 2 bases and the V segment lost 0 bases, leaving 1 base of the junction unmatched. Germline V gene sequence: CDR1 MNHEY, CDR2 SVGAGI. The CDR3 here is CASSYSGTGNQPQHF. The CDR3 DNA sequence: TGTGCCAGCAGTTACTCGGGGACAGGCAATCAGCCCCAGCATTTT.

This clonotype has a handful of counts. The gene calls are TRBV5-1 and TRBJ2-1; 7 positions agree with TRBD2. Germline CDR1 reads SGHRS; CDR2 reads YFSETQ. J lost 9 bases, V lost 3 bases, and 6 bases had no gene match. The CDR3 has 13 amino acids. The CDR3 loop is CASSSRLAGEQFF. Here the CDR3 DNA reads TGCGCCAGCAGCTCACGACTAGCCGGTGAGCAGTTCTTC.

This clonotype was picked up many times. The genes are TRBV30 and TRBJ1-1, with D hard to call. V lost 3 bases and J lost 4, with 6 bases in between. The CDR3 runs to 11 residues. Germline V CDR1 and CDR2: GTSNPN, SVGIG (reference sequence). In nucleotides, the CDR3 is TGTGCCTGGAGGACATTCACTGAAGCTTTCTTT. Translated: CAWRTFTEAFF.

This clonotype was seen repeatedly, ten times or more. V gene TRBV10-1 combines with J gene TRBJ2-2; the D gene is possibly TRBD2 (5 bases). The CDR3 is 15 residues long. CDR1 and CDR2 from the germline V gene are WNHNN and SYGVQD (reference sequence). The germline V and J ends were trimmed by 0 bases and 5 bases, with 10 bases remaining between them. For the CDR3, the DNA is TGCGCCAGCAGTGAGTCGGCTAGCTGGACCGGGGAGCTGTTTTTT. Amino acids: CASSESASWTGELFF.

This clonotype occurred many times. This chain uses TRBV19 with TRBJ2-6; D may be TRBD2 (5 bases). The CDR3 is made up of 16 amino acids. CDR1 is LNHDA and CDR2 is SQIVND in the germline V gene (reference sequence). V was clipped by 2 bases and J by 0 bases, with 8 bases between them. CDR3 nucleotides: TGTGCCAGTAGTATAACCCGGGGCTCTGGGGCCAACGTCCTGACTTTC. Residues: CASSITRGSGANVLTF.

This clonotype appeared many times. The gene calls are TRBV11-3 and TRBJ2-1, with 9 nucleotides matching TRBD2. The CDR3 consists of 16 residues. Per germline, CDR1 SGHNT and CDR2 YENEEA. V lost 5 bases to trimming and J lost 10 bases; unmatched junction nucleotides: 15. The CDR3 nucleotides are TGTGCCAGCAGCGCATCCGGGACTAGCCGAACGGGAGAGCAGTTCTTC. This sequence encodes CASSASGTSRTGEQFF.

This clonotype was observed at least ten times. The chain recombines TRBV7-3 with TRBJ2-3; no reliable D call. Trimming removed 3 bases at V and 1 base at J, with 5 bases between. Per germline, CDR1 SGHTA and CDR2 FQGTGA. There are 13 residues in the CDR3. CDR3 DNA sequence: TGTGCCAGCAGCTTTGTGGGCACAGATACGCAGTATTTT. Protein: CASSFVGTDTQYF.

At least ten counts were recorded for this clonotype. The gene calls are TRBV6-6 and TRBJ1-2; no reliable D call. In germline, CDR1 is MNHNY, CDR2 SVGAGI (reference sequence). CDR3 length: 13 amino acids. Trimming removed 6 bases from V and 2 bases from J, with 10 bases in between. The DNA of the CDR3 is TGTGCCAGCAGGTCCGGCCAGAACTATGGCTACACCTTC. Its translation: CASRSGQNYGYTF.

This clonotype came up a few times. For the CDR3, the DNA is TGCAGTGCCCCGCCCGCTCCGACAGGGGGCACCTACAATGAGCAGTTCTTC. Its protein product is CSAPPAPTGGTYNEQFF. The rearrangement links TRBV20-1 to TRBJ2-1; 10 positions match TRBD1. Germline V CDR1 and CDR2: DFQATT, SNEGSKA (reference sequence). This CDR3 spans 17 amino acids. J lost 2 bases, V lost 6 bases, and 13 bases had no gene match.

This clonotype showed up just a few times. The chain couples TRBV5-6 to TRBJ1-3, with 10 nucleotides matching TRBD1. With V trimmed by 3 bases and J by 0 bases, 9 bases remained unmatched. Germline CDR1 and CDR2: SGHDT and YYEEEE. The CDR3 extends over 18 amino acids. The CDR3 sequence is CASSWGQGFSPSGNTIYF. The CDR3 nucleotides are TGTGCCAGCAGCTGGGGACAGGGGTTTTCTCCCTCTGGAAACACCATATATTTT.

The chain employs TRBV12-3 or TRBV12-4 and TRBJ2-3; no clear D gene. CDR3 length: 14 residues. V lost 8 bases and J 0 bases, leaving 12 bases between the germline ends. In DNA form, the CDR3 reads TGTGCCAGCGGCCATCGCGCTAGCACAGATACGCAGTATTTT. This encodes CASGHRASTDTQYF.

Many counts were recorded for this clonotype. The chain uses TRBV7-3 and TRBJ2-1; 13 bases are a match to TRBD2. After removal of 5 bases from V and 8 bases from J, the junction contained 6 bases not matched to a gene. There are 15 residues in the CDR3. Germline V gene lookup returns CDR1 SGHTA and CDR2 FQGTGA. CDR3: CASSGGTSGAYEQFF. In nucleotides, the CDR3 is TGTGCCAGCAGCGGCGGGACTAGCGGGGCCTATGAGCAGTTCTTC.

This clonotype has a count of ten or more. The J gene is TRBJ1-4, the V gene TRBV6-7; D might be TRBD1 (5 bases). TRBV6-7 is treated as an ORF (open reading frame) with a function not yet certain. Between the trimmed V and J ends, which lost 8 bases and 7 bases, there was a span of 14 bases. The CDR3 totals 13 residues. In nucleotides, the CDR3 is TGTGCCAGCCGCCTCGGGGGTTCTGAAAAACTGTTTTTT. It yields the protein CASRLGGSEKLFF.

This clonotype came up many times. This chain joins TRBV29-1 and TRBJ2-7; 8 nucleotides match TRBD1. Trimming took 6 bases from V and 4 from J; bases not matched to a gene: 11. There are 14 residues in the CDR3. From germline, CDR1 is SQVTM and CDR2 ANQGSEA. CDR3 protein: CSVMRQGNSYEQYF. The CDR3 DNA is TGCAGCGTCATGAGACAGGGGAATTCTTACGAGCAGTACTTC.

This clonotype was detected many times. The gene calls are TRBV7-9 and TRBJ2-5; no clear D. This CDR3 spans 12 amino acids. The V and J ends lost 2 bases and 5 bases respectively, with 6 bases between them. The V gene's germline CDR1 is SEHNR and CDR2 FQNEAQ (reference sequence). The CDR3 coding sequence is TGTGCCAGCAGCTTAATGTTGGAGACCCAGTACTTC. This encodes CASSLMLETQYF.

There are many counts of this clonotype. This rearrangement joins TRBV12-3 or TRBV12-4 to TRBJ2-2; the D is unclear. V was clipped by 4 bases and J by 0 bases, with 15 bases between them. The CDR3 has 17 amino acids. The CDR3 DNA reads as TGTGCCAGCAGTTATCCAGGCCAGGTCGCGAACACCGGGGAGCTGTTTTTT. Its translation: CASSYPGQVANTGELFF.

J is TRBJ1-1 and V is TRBV13; unclear D gene. This CDR3 region has 11 residues. With 2 bases removed from V and 7 bases from J, the gap between germline ends came to 5 bases. Germline loops: CDR1 PRHDT, CDR2 FYEKMQ (reference sequence). The CDR3 bases are TGTGCCAGCAGCTTACTCATTGAAGCTTTCTTT. Translation: CASSLLIEAFF.

There are many counts of this clonotype. The chain is built from TRBV6-5 and TRBJ2-7, with D perhaps TRBD1 (6 bases). Germline CDR1 and CDR2: MNHEY and SVGAGI. CDR3 length: 12 residues. V lost 10 bases to trimming and J lost 3 bases, with 13 bases between them. Here the CDR3 reads CATVGHVYEQYF. Here the CDR3 DNA reads TGTGCCACCGTGGGACACGTCTACGAGCAGTACTTC.

This clonotype was seen at least ten times. The chain has TRBV6-5 and TRBJ2-7; a weak D match, TRBD2 (7 bases). The germline gives CDR1 MNHEY, CDR2 SVGAGI. V shed 7 bases and J shed 6 bases, with 19 bases lying between them. CDR3 length: 14 residues. The CDR3 bases are TGTGCCAGCATTACCAAAGGGGGAGGGCTCGAGCAGTACTTC. Amino acids: CASITKGGGLEQYF.

At least ten counts were recorded for this clonotype. CDR3 region: CASSVWLAGGRSYNEQFF. The CDR3 bases are TGCGCCAGCAGTGTTTGGCTAGCGGGGGGACGAAGCTACAATGAGCAGTTCTTC. The chain links TRBV10-2 to TRBJ2-1; 11 nucleotides align to TRBD2. The CDR3 runs 18 residues. Germline CDR1 WSHSY, CDR2 SAAADI. After removal of 4 bases from V and 3 bases from J, the junction contained 11 bases not matched to a gene.

Judged by abundance, this clonotype is medium-sized. This chain joins TRBV10-3 and TRBJ2-7, with D possibly matching TRBD1 (5 bases). Germline V gene sequence: CDR1 ENHRY, CDR2 SYGVKD. Trimming cost V 10 bases and J 3 bases, with 13 bases left between them. This CDR3 region has 12 residues. The CDR3 DNA reads as TGTGCCACCGCGGACACCGACTACGAGCAGTACTTC. It translates to CATADTDYEQYF.

Details on this clonotype: A much larger clone sits a single nucleotide away, making a read error possible. This chain joins TRBV7-9 and TRBJ2-3; D may be TRBD1 (7 bases). The CDR3 covers 15 residues. V was shortened by 5 bases and J by 2 bases, with 14 bases between the two germline ends. Germline V CDR1 and CDR2: SEHNR, FQNEAQ (reference sequence). The CDR3 DNA reads TGTGCCAGCAGCGCGGGACAGTCATACACAGATACGCAGTATTTT. Protein product: CASSAGQSYTDTQYF.

This clonotype was recorded many times. The chain joins TRBV7-3 to TRBJ2-7; D not certain. The CDR3 runs to 12 residues. From germline, CDR1 is SGHTA and CDR2 FQGTGA. V was clipped by 2 bases and J by 7 bases, with 9 bases between them. DNA for the CDR3: TGTGCCAGCAGCTTAGGGCTCGGGGAGCAGTACTTC. Its protein is CASSLGLGEQYF.